Following are 26 T cell receptor beta chains from one sample sequenced in a study of OX40 agonist ivuxolimab in advanced cancers. Clones were read by immunoSEQ multiplex PCR, and TCRdb kept only the in-frame ones, dropping some. Of 70,000 to 95,000 clones listed, about 88% are singletons. The sample consisted of CD4+ or CD8+ T cells sorted from blood, taken in a trial of the OX40 agonist ivuxolimab. The receptors stem from an adult with an advanced solid tumor such as melanoma, head and neck, liver or kidney cancer.

This clone has only a few counts. This chain joins TRBV29-1 and TRBJ1-5; the match to TRBD1 covers 7 bases. J gave up 3 bases and V 4 bases, and 3 bases lay outside the gene matches. Germline V gives CDR1 SQVTM, CDR2 ANQGSEA. This CDR3 is built from 13 residues. CDR3 region: CSVGDSFNQPQHF. The DNA of the CDR3 is TGCAGCGTTGGGGACAGCTTCAATCAGCCCCAGCATTTT.

The chain carries TRBV6-5 and TRBJ2-7; the match to TRBD2 covers 7 bases. CDR1 MNHEY and CDR2 SVGAGI come from the germline V gene. The CDR3 loop spans 15 amino acids. V lost 7 bases, J lost 6 bases, and 15 bases stayed unmatched. CDR3 sequence (DNA): TGTGCCAGCACCACCGGGAGGACGGGGGACTCCGAGCAGTACTTC. Its translation: CASTTGRTGDSEQYF.

This clone turned up a few times. The CDR3 coding sequence is TGTGCCAGTAGTATCCGGGCTAATGAAAAACTGTTTTTT. Its translation: CASSIRANEKLFF. The V call is TRBV19, the J call TRBJ1-4; D not resolved. CDR3 length: 13 residues. The V gene lost 3 bases and the J gene lost 3 bases, with 5 bases spanning the gap. Germline V gene lookup returns CDR1 LNHDA and CDR2 SQIVND (reference sequence).

V usage is TRBV2 and J usage is TRBJ1-2; possibly TRBD1 for D (5 bases). Trimming shortened V by 8 bases and J by 6 bases, and 10 bases separated the two germline ends. The CDR3 sequence is 11 residues long. The germline V gene encodes CDR1 SNHLY and CDR2 FYNNEI. CDR3 coding DNA: TGTGCCAGCGTCGGGGGGAATGGCTACACCTTC. Protein product: CASVGGNGYTF.

The chain combines TRBV5-8 with TRBJ2-7; D is perhaps TRBD1 or TRBD2 (5 bases each). The CDR3 consists of 15 residues. Germline V CDR1 and CDR2: SGHTS, YDEGEE. The V end lost 0 bases, the J end lost 2 bases, and 12 bases lay between the germline ends. The CDR3 DNA is TGTGCCAGCAGCTTGGAGGCAGGGAGTCCCTACGAGCAGTACTTC. This sequence encodes CASSLEAGSPYEQYF.

This clone came up once. The chain carries TRBV6-5 and TRBJ1-3; D is undetermined. Germline loops: CDR1 MNHEY, CDR2 SVGAGI. The CDR3 covers 15 residues. The germline V and J ends were trimmed by 6 bases and 0 bases, with 12 bases remaining between them. The CDR3 sequence: CASRATSSSGNTIYF. In nucleotides, the CDR3 is TGTGCCAGCAGGGCGACATCAAGCTCTGGAAACACCATATATTTT.

In this sample, this clone is medium-sized. The chain has TRBV4-2 and TRBJ2-1, with 8 bases matching TRBD2. The J segment lost 6 bases and the V segment lost 0 bases, leaving 4 bases of the junction unmatched. The CDR3 length is 15 residues. The germline V gene has CDR1 LGHNA and CDR2 YNFKEQ. The CDR3 loop reads CASSQDQGTSNEQFF. CDR3 DNA sequence: TGTGCCAGCAGCCAAGATCAGGGGACTAGCAATGAGCAGTTCTTC.

The V gene is TRBV15, the J gene TRBJ2-3, with D possibly being TRBD1 or TRBD2 (5 bases each). This CDR3 is built from 14 residues. The germline V gene encodes CDR1 LNHNV and CDR2 YYDKDF (reference sequence). With 6 bases removed from V and 3 bases from J, the gap between germline ends came to 13 bases. CDR3 region: CATSSGRETDTQYF. The CDR3 DNA reads TGTGCCACCAGTTCGGGCAGGGAGACAGATACGCAGTATTTT.

J is TRBJ1-1 and V is TRBV5-4; 8 bases align to TRBD1. Germline V gene lookup returns CDR1 SGHNT and CDR2 YYREEE (reference sequence). Trimming removed 4 bases from V and 5 bases from J; junction bases left unmatched: 13. The CDR3 has 16 amino acids. The CDR3 loop is CASSREAGGPRTEAFF. CDR3 DNA: TGTGCCAGCAGCCGGGAGGCAGGGGGCCCGAGGACTGAAGCTTTCTTT.

The genes are TRBV5-6 and TRBJ1-5, with 9 bases that match TRBD1. The V and J ends lost 3 bases and 7 bases, in that order; junction bases with no gene match: 5. Germline V CDR1 and CDR2: SGHDT, YYEEEE. This CDR3 comprises 14 residues. CDR3 in DNA: TGTGCCAGCAGCTCGACAGGGGGGCAGCAGCCCCAGCATTTT. It translates to CASSSTGGQQPQHF.

This clone has only one observation. This rearrangement joins TRBV2 to TRBJ1-5, with a tentative D call TRBD1 (5 bases). The V end lost 6 bases, the J end lost 5 bases, and 14 bases lay between the germline ends. The CDR3 is made up of 14 amino acids. Per the germline V gene, CDR1 is SNHLY and CDR2 is FYNNEI. The CDR3 sequence: CASRTDSPYQPQHF. The DNA for the CDR3 is TGTGCCAGCAGGACAGACAGCCCGTATCAGCCCCAGCATTTT.

The rearrangement uses TRBV19 and TRBJ2-3, with 7 bases identical to TRBD1. This CDR3 has 14 residues. Germline CDR1 reads LNHDA; CDR2 reads SQIVND (reference sequence). V was pared by 7 bases and J by 1 base, with 5 bases of the junction left unmatched. As DNA, the CDR3 is TGTGCCAGTACTCGACAGGGCCGCACAGATACGCAGTATTTT. The encoded protein is CASTRQGRTDTQYF. Full variable domain (rest looked up from reference TRBV19 and TRBJ2-3): DGGITQSPKYLFRKEGQNVTLSCEQNLNHDAMYWYRQDPGQGLRLIYYSQIVNDFQKGDIAEGYSVSREKKESFPLTVTSAQKNPTAFYLCASTRQGRTDTQYFGPGTRLTVL.

The chain recombines TRBV11-3 with TRBJ2-5, with 8 bases fitting TRBD2. The CDR3 has 14 amino acids. Unmatched junction bases numbered 5, after V lost 5 bases and J lost 3 bases. The germline CDR1 and CDR2 sequences are SGHNT and YENEEA. DNA of the CDR3: TGTGCCAGCAGCCGTCGGGGGGGGAAAGAGACCCAGTACTTC. Encoded protein: CASSRRGGKETQYF. Variable domain in full (rest from reference TRBV11-3 and TRBJ2-5): EAGVVQSPRYKIIEKKQPVAFWCNPISGHNTLYWYLQNLGQGPELLIRYENEEAVDDSQLPKDRFSAERLKGVDSTLKIQPAELGDSAVYLCASSRRGGKETQYFGPGTRLLVL.

V is TRBV7-2 and J is TRBJ2-7; a possible D gene is TRBD2 (7 bases). In germline, CDR1 is SGHTA, CDR2 FQGNSA. CDR3 length: 15 residues. Trimming removed 6 bases at V and 0 bases at J, with 15 bases between. CDR3 amino acids: CASRGGGGSSYEQYF. The DNA of the CDR3 is TGTGCCAGCAGAGGGGGGGGAGGGAGCTCCTACGAGCAGTACTTC.

The chain joins TRBV7-9 to TRBJ2-2; D unresolved. In germline, CDR1 is SEHNR, CDR2 FQNEAQ (reference sequence). The CDR3 has 10 amino acids. The V gene lost 5 bases and the J gene lost 7 bases, with 2 bases spanning the gap. For the CDR3, the DNA is TGTGCCAGCAGCGTCGGGGAGCTGTTTTTT. Its protein is CASSVGELFF.

This chain joins TRBV9 and TRBJ1-1; no clear D. The CDR3 is 13 residues long. Trimming shortened V by 0 bases and J by 0 bases, and 3 bases separated the two germline ends. The germline V gene has CDR1 SGDLS and CDR2 YYNGEE. The CDR3 DNA is TGTGCCAGCAGCGTAGAGGTGAACACTGAAGCTTTCTTT. It encodes CASSVEVNTEAFF.

The chain links TRBV27 to TRBJ1-4; TRBD1 might be the D (6 bases). The V end lost 6 bases, the J end lost 2 bases, and 16 bases lay between the germline ends. Per the germline V gene, CDR1 is MNHEY and CDR2 is SMNVEV (reference sequence). The CDR3 has 16 amino acids. In DNA form, the CDR3 reads TGTGCCAGCAGACTGGGGGGCGCGTGGACTAATGAAAAACTGTTTTTT. This encodes CASRLGGAWTNEKLFF.

In DNA, the CDR3 is TGTGCCAGCAGTCCGGGACGGAACCAAGAGACCCAGTACTTC. Residues: CASSPGRNQETQYF. The genes are TRBV6-5 and TRBJ2-5; TRBD1 or TRBD2 may be the D gene (5 bases each). The CDR3 contains 14 residues. CDR1 and CDR2 (germline): MNHEY, SVGAGI. Trimming stripped 5 bases from V and 0 bases from J, with 10 bases between.

The rearrangement uses TRBV7-7 and TRBJ2-1; no clear D. V was clipped by 0 bases and J by 8 bases, with 8 bases between them. This CDR3 is built from 13 residues. Germline assignment: CDR1 SSHAT and CDR2 FNYEAQ (reference sequence). CDR3 residues: CASSLAPLDEQFF. CDR3 DNA: TGTGCCAGCAGCTTAGCGCCCCTGGATGAGCAGTTCTTC. Full variable domain (rest looked up from reference TRBV7-7 and TRBJ2-1): GAGVSQSPRYKVTKRGQDVTLRCDPISSHATLYWYQQALGQGPEFLTYFNYEAQPDKSGLPSDRFSAERPEGSISTLTIQRTEQRDSAMYRCASSLAPLDEQFFGPGTRLTVL.

This clone was found once. V is TRBV28 and J is TRBJ1-2; 10 bases line up with TRBD1. Germline CDR1 MDHEN, CDR2 SYDVKM. This CDR3 spans 16 amino acids. V lost 8 bases, J lost 6 bases, and 15 bases stayed unmatched. The CDR3 nucleotides read TGTGCCAGCTATAGTCTTCCGGGACAGGGGTACCATGGCTACACCTTC. Translating it yields CASYSLPGQGYHGYTF.

The chain has TRBV6-4 and TRBJ1-2; TRBD1 matches at 7 bases. CDR3 length: 14 amino acids. After removal of 0 bases from V and 7 bases from J, the junction contained 5 bases not matched to a gene. Germline CDR1 reads MRHNA; CDR2 reads SNTAGT. The CDR3 nucleotides read TGTGCCAGCAGTGACTCATTTAGGGGGCCTGGCTACACCTTC. Translation gives CASSDSFRGPGYTF.

This chain uses TRBV7-8 with TRBJ2-3; 11 nucleotides line up with TRBD2. CDR3 length: 16 residues. The V segment lost 2 bases and the J segment 2 bases; nucleotides outside the gene matches: 3. Germline V gives CDR1 SGHVS, CDR2 FQNEAQ. The CDR3 here is CASSLTSGRNTDTQYF. The CDR3 nucleotides are TGTGCCAGCAGCTTAACTAGCGGGAGAAACACAGATACGCAGTATTTT.

The table lists this clone with a few counts. This chain joins TRBV28 and TRBJ1-1; 8 bases fit TRBD1. CDR1 MDHEN and CDR2 SYDVKM come from the germline V gene. The CDR3 runs to 14 residues. The J segment lost 7 bases and the V segment lost 3 bases, leaving 7 bases of the junction unmatched. CDR3 nucleotide sequence: TGTGCCAGCAGTTTCGGGACAGGCGCCGTTGAAGCTTTCTTT. Translated: CASSFGTGAVEAFF.

This clone was counted once. The chain uses TRBV10-1 and TRBJ2-1, with D possibly matching TRBD1 (5 bases). Per germline, CDR1 WNHNN and CDR2 SYGVQD (reference sequence). The CDR3 sequence is 14 residues long. V was trimmed by 4 bases and J by 6 bases, leaving 13 bases between them. This CDR3 reads CASSAEKGINEQFF. Written as DNA, the CDR3 is TGCGCCAGCAGTGCCGAAAAGGGGATCAATGAGCAGTTCTTC.

V and J are TRBV28 and TRBJ1-2; 9 bases line up with TRBD1. There are 15 residues in the CDR3. J gave up 6 bases and V 6 bases, and 11 bases lay outside the gene matches. CDR1 is MDHEN and CDR2 is SYDVKM in the germline V gene. CDR3 in DNA: TGTGCCAGCAGAACTCGACCGGGACAGGGTGATGGCTACACCTTC. Residues: CASRTRPGQGDGYTF.

V and J are TRBV9 and TRBJ2-5; 10 nucleotides align to TRBD2. From germline, CDR1 is SGDLS and CDR2 YYNGEE. This CDR3 is built from 17 residues. The trim removed 0 bases at V and 2 bases at J, leaving 7 bases unmatched. The CDR3 sequence is CASSVVSGGAQQETQYF. The CDR3, as DNA: TGTGCCAGCAGCGTAGTAAGCGGGGGGGCTCAACAAGAGACCCAGTACTTC.